This note documents a single TCR beta chain sequence. This sample was taken from a study of OX40 agonist ivuxolimab in advanced cancers. The wider study: Ivuxolimab, an agonistic anti-OX40 (CD134) antibody, was given to patients. The dose-escalation cohort was approximately 85% male, with a mean age of 60 years, ranging roughly 20 to 90. Patients were infused with ivuxolimab every 2 weeks at 0.01 to 10 mg/kg.

Autoimmune disease history or systemic immunosuppression excluded patients. CDR3 size: 13 residues. CDR1 and CDR2 (germline): MNHNY, SVGAGI (reference sequence). Losses at the gene ends were 8 bases for V and 1 base for J; bases not matched to a gene: 1. Produced via immunoSEQ multiplex PCR; TCRdb's table is partial and in-frame only. The sample consists of 100,000 or so clones, under 95% of them appearing once. The V and J genes are TRBV6-6 and TRBJ1-5; 8 bases are shared with TRBD1. The TCR was taken from an adult with an advanced solid tumor such as melanoma, head and neck, liver or kidney cancer. The sample consisted of CD4+ or CD8+ T cells sorted from blood, taken in a trial of the OX40 agonist ivuxolimab. The CDR3 sequence: CASWDRSNQPQHF. In nucleotides, the CDR3 is TGTGCCAGCTGGGACAGGAGCAATCAGCCCCAGCATTTT.